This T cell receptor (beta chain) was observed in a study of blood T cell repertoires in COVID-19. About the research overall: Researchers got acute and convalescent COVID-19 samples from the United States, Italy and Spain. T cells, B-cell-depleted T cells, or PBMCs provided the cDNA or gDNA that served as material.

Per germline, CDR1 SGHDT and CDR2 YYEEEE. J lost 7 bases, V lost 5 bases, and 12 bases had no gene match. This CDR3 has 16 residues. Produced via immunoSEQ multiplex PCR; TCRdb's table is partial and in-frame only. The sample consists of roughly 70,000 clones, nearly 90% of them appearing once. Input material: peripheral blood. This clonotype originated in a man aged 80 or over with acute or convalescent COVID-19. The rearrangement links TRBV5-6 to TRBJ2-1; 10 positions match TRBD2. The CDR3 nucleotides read TGTGCCAGCAGAAAGGAGGGAGCGGGAGGGATAAATGAGCAGTTCTTC. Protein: CASRKEGAGGINEQFF.